This T cell receptor (beta chain) was sequenced in a study of T cell changes during pregnancy in multiple sclerosis. Sequencing used immunoSEQ multiplex PCR; TCRdb keeps in-frame clones, though not all of them. The table includes fewer than 20,000 clones, 80% to 90% detected once. V gave up 3 bases and J gave up 5 bases, with 11 bases separating them. The CDR3 has 15 amino acids. Germline assignment: CDR1 MNHEY and CDR2 SVGAGI. The TCR was taken from a female donor in good health, enrolled as a control in a pregnancy study. The sample here was CD8+ T cells from peripheral blood mononuclear cells, taken in the second trimester of pregnancy. The chain couples TRBV6-5 to TRBJ1-6, with D possibly matching TRBD1 (6 bases). The CDR3 region has the DNA TGTGCCAGCAGTTATACGGACAGTGATAATTCACCCCTCCACTTT. Translated: CASSYTDSDNSPLHF.